The clone carrying this T cell receptor (beta chain) has ten or more counts. Its specificity is not known. The whole isolated RNA underwent reverse transcription, so sequencing captured expressed TCRB transcripts. Measured with immunoSEQ multiplex PCR; TCRdb has only the in-frame clones, and not every one. The sample yields 400,000 to 500,000 clones, about 15% seen once. The data originate from a study of beta chain features in type 1 diabetes. Study-wide points: These data did not resolve whether HLA type affects TCRB rearrangement. Within each of all four CD4+ subsets, Type 1 diabetes patients had TCRB CDR3s that were moderately but significantly shorter.

With 6 bases removed from V and 7 bases from J, the gap between germline ends came to 15 bases. From germline, CDR1 is SGHDN and CDR2 FVKESK. This CDR3 contains 13 residues. This chain uses TRBV14 with TRBJ2-5; perhaps TRBD1 as D (5 bases). The sample comprised naive CD4+ T cells from blood. The clonotype originates from a man aged 25-45 years in good health. The CDR3 loop is CASSRSGFATQYF. The CDR3 DNA reads as TGTGCCAGCAGTCGCTCAGGGTTCGCGACCCAGTACTTC. Filled out from reference TRBV14 and TRBJ2-5, the complete variable domain reads EAGVTQFPSHSVIEKGQTVTLRCDPISGHDNLYWYRRVMGKEIKFLLHFVKESKQDESGMPNNRFLAERTGGTYSTLKVQPAELEDSGVYFCASSRSGFATQYFGPGTRLLVL.